The next 13 T cell receptor beta chains were all read from a single sample in a study of T-cell reconstitution after alpha-beta-depleted transplantation in children. The library targeted TCRbeta and was prepared with unique molecular identifiers. TCRdb fed the PCR reads into MiXCR, producing one record per CDR3 protein. Here the sample spans about 830,000 distinct CDR3 sequences, around 15% being singletons. The sample here was PBMCs, mostly from graft donor cells, taken 360 days after TCRalphabeta/CD19-depleted stem cell transplant. These receptor sequences come from a male patient between 10 and 17 years old who had a stem cell transplant for acute lymphoblastic leukemia, so the T cells may come from the graft donor.

This sequence joins TRBV5-1 and TRBJ2-2; D is unresolved. Trimming took 6 bases from V and 0 from J, leaving 6 bases between them. Germline lookup yields CDR1 SGHRS and CDR2 YFSETQ. This CDR3 has 13 residues. Here the CDR3 DNA reads TGCGCCAGCATGTCCGCGAACACCGGGGAGCTGTTTTTT. Translated, it gives CASMSANTGELFF. The whole variable domain, filled in from reference TRBV5-1 and TRBJ2-2, reads KAGVTQTPRYLIKTRGQQVTLSCSPISGHRSVSWYQQTPGQGLQFLFEYFSETQRNKGNFPGRFSGRQFSNSRSEMNVSTLELGDSALYLCASMSANTGELFFGEGSRLTVL.

This clonotype was found many times. The chain couples TRBV12-3 or TRBV12-4 to TRBJ2-3; D remains ambiguous. The CDR3 has 15 residues. Trimming pared 7 bases from V and 4 bases from J, leaving 18 bases between. The CDR3 region has the DNA TGTGCCAGCACCCTGACTTCGACGGGCTCAGATACGCAGTATTTT. Its translation is CASTLTSTGSDTQYF.

The chain joins TRBV20-1 to TRBJ1-1; possible D gene TRBD1, 6 bases. Looked up from germline, CDR1 is DFQATT and CDR2 is SNEGSKA (reference sequence). The CDR3 runs to 14 residues. Trimming removed 8 bases at V and 1 base at J, with 17 bases between. CDR3 in amino acids: CSTGPNIRNTEAFF. CDR3 nucleotide sequence: TGCAGTACAGGGCCGAATATACGGAACACTGAAGCTTTCTTT.

This clonotype was seen a handful of times. The chain uses TRBV7-8 and TRBJ2-2; D unclear. V shed 6 bases and J shed 7 bases, with 18 bases lying between them. The CDR3 runs to 15 residues. The V gene's germline CDR1 is SGHVS and CDR2 FQNEAQ. CDR3 loop: CASRSPQPRGGELFF. CDR3 coding DNA: TGTGCCAGCAGGTCCCCTCAGCCCCGTGGCGGGGAGCTGTTTTTT. Based on the CDR3 plus reference TRBV7-8 and TRBJ2-2, the full variable domain is GAGVSQSPRYKVAKRGQDVALRCDPISGHVSLFWYQQALGQGPEFLTYFQNEAQLDKSGLPSDRFFAERPEGSVSTLKIQRTQQEDSAVYLCASRSPQPRGGELFFGEGSRLTVL.

At least ten counts were recorded for this clonotype. The rearrangement links TRBV5-1 to TRBJ2-1; TRBD2 matches at 13 bases. V shed 4 bases, J shed 1 base, and the junction held 8 bases outside the gene matches. CDR3 length equals 18 residues. In germline, CDR1 is SGHRS, CDR2 YFSETQ. CDR3 nucleotides: TGCGCCAGCAGCGTGGGACTAGCGGGATTGGGGTCCTACAATGAGCAGTTCTTC. This codes for CASSVGLAGLGSYNEQFF.

The rearrangement uses TRBV3-1 and TRBJ1-6; D not resolved. V lost 2 bases and J 7 bases, leaving 9 bases between the germline ends. The CDR3 covers 14 residues. The V gene's germline CDR1 is LGHDT and CDR2 YNNKEL (reference sequence). Here the CDR3 reads CASSQRNLNSPLHF. CDR3 DNA sequence: TGTGCCAGCAGCCAACGGAATTTAAATTCACCCCTCCACTTT.

In this sample, this clonotype turned up many times. The DNA for the CDR3 is TGCGCCAGCAGCAGGGGACAGGGGCGTCAAGAGACCCAGTACTTC. Its translation is CASSRGQGRQETQYF. The chain joins TRBV10-1 to TRBJ2-5; 10 bases are shared with TRBD1. Losses at the gene ends were 6 bases for V and 2 bases for J; bases not matched to a gene: 6. The CDR3 contains 15 residues. Germline V gives CDR1 WNHNN, CDR2 SYGVQD (reference sequence).

This clonotype occurred many times. This chain connects TRBV5-1 to TRBJ2-3; 13 bases match TRBD2. V gave up 6 bases and J gave up 4 bases; unmatched junction bases: 17. The CDR3 runs 19 residues. The germline V gene encodes CDR1 SGHRS and CDR2 YFSETQ. The DNA for the CDR3 is TGCGCCAGCACCCGGACTAGCGGGAGCAGCTATTGGCGAGCAGATACGCAGTATTTT. The encoded protein is CASTRTSGSSYWRADTQYF.

V usage is TRBV6-5 and J usage is TRBJ2-7; D tentatively reads TRBD1 or TRBD2 (5 bases each). In germline, CDR1 is MNHEY, CDR2 SVGAGI. This CDR3 contains 15 residues. The V and J ends lost 1 base and 2 bases respectively, with 12 bases between them. CDR3 DNA: TGTGCCAGCAGTTACTGGGGCGGGCCTACCTACGAGCAGTACTTC. Translation gives CASSYWGGPTYEQYF.

This clonotype has a handful of counts. An end of the junction differs from the germline gene, which may be a read error. The genes are TRBV28 and TRBJ1-1; TRBD1 is a possible D gene (6 bases). The CDR3 runs to 13 residues. Per the germline V gene, CDR1 is MDHEN and CDR2 is SYDVKM. CDR3 region: CASNLGGNTEAFF. In nucleotides, the CDR3 is TGTGCCAGCAATTTAGGGGGGAACACTGAAGCTTTCTTT.

The table lists this clonotype with a few counts. The gene calls are TRBV5-1 and TRBJ2-1, with D possibly TRBD1 on 6 matching bases. The CDR3 totals 17 residues. V was clipped by 4 bases and J by 6 bases, with 23 bases between them. Germline V gene data show CDR1 as SGHRS and CDR2 as YFSETQ. CDR3 protein: CASSPGHQILSSNEQFF. CDR3 nucleotides: TGCGCCAGCAGCCCGGGACACCAAATTTTATCGAGCAATGAGCAGTTCTTC.

The V call is TRBV29-1, the J call TRBJ2-4; D is ambiguous. V gave up 7 bases and J gave up 3 bases, with 10 bases separating them. There are 12 residues in the CDR3. Per the germline V gene, CDR1 is SQVTM and CDR2 is ANQGSEA. The DNA of the CDR3 is TGCAGCGCCGCCATTGGCAAAAACATTCAGTACTTC. Amino acids: CSAAIGKNIQYF.

This clonotype was seen only a few times. The chain joins TRBV19 to TRBJ1-1; D ambiguous. V shed 3 bases and J shed 1 base, with 12 bases lying between them. The CDR3 contains 15 residues. Germline V gives CDR1 LNHDA, CDR2 SQIVND (reference sequence). CDR3 amino acids: CASSILPRPNTEAFF. For the CDR3, the DNA is TGTGCCAGTAGTATCCTTCCACGACCGAACACTGAAGCTTTCTTT.